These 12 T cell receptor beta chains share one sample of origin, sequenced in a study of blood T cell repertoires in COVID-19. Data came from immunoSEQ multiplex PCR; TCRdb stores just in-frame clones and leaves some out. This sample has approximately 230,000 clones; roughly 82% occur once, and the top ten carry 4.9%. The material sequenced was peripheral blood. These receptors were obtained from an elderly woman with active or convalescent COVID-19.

The CDR3 here is CASRSTAAGKETQYF. DNA of the CDR3: TGTGCCAGCAGATCAACCGCGGCGGGGAAGGAGACCCAGTACTTC. The V and J genes are TRBV7-2 and TRBJ2-5; weak D call: TRBD2 (6 bases). V was shortened by 6 bases and J by 5 bases, with 19 bases between the two germline ends. Germline V gene lookup returns CDR1 SGHTA and CDR2 FQGNSA. The CDR3 is 15 amino acids.

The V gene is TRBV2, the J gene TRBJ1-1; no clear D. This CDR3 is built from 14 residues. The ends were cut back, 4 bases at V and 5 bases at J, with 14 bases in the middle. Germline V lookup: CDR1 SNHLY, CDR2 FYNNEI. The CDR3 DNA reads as TGTGCCAGCAGTGTCGCATATTCGAGGACTGAAGCTTTCTTT. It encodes CASSVAYSRTEAFF.

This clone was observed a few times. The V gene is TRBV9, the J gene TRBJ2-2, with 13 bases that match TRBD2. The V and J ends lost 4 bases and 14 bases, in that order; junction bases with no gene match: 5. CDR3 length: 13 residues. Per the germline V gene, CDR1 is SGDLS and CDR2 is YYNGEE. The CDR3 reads CASSPRLAGGLFF. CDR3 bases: TGTGCCAGCAGCCCACGACTAGCGGGGGGTCTGTTTTTT.

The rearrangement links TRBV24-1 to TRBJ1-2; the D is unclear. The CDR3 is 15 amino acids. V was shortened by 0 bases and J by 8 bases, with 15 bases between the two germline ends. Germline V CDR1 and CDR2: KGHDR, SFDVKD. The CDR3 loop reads CATSDLIREPGGYTF. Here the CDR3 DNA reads TGTGCCACCAGTGATTTGATCCGGGAGCCCGGGGGCTACACCTTC.

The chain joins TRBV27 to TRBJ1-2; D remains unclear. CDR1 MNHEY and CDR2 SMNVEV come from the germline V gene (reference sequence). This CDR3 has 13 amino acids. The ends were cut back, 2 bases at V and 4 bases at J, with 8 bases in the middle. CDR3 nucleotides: TGTGCCAGCAGTTTAGGCAGGCGCTATGGCTACACCTTC. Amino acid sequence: CASSLGRRYGYTF.

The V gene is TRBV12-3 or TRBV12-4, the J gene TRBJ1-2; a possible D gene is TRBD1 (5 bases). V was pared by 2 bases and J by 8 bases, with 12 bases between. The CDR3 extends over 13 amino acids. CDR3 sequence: CASSLRTGGGYTF. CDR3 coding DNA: TGTGCCAGCAGTTTAAGGACCGGGGGGGGCTACACCTTC.

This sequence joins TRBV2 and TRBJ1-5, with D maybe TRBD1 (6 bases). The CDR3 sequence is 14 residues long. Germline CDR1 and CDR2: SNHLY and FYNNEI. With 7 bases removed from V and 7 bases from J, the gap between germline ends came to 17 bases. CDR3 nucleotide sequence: TGTGCCAGCACCCCCAGGGAGGGGGTCCAGCCCCAGCATTTT. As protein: CASTPREGVQPQHF.

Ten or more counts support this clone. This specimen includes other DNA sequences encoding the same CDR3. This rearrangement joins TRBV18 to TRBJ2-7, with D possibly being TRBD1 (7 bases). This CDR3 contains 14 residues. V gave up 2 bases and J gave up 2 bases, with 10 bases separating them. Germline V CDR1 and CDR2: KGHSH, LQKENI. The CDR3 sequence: CASSPGGGPYEQYF. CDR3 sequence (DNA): TGTGCCAGCTCACCAGGAGGGGGCCCCTACGAGCAGTACTTC. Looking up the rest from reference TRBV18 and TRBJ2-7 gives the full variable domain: NAGVMQNPRHLVRRRGQEARLRCSPMKGHSHVYWYRQLPEEGLKFMVYLQKENIIDESGMPKERFSAEFPKEGPSILRIQQVVRGDSAAYFCASSPGGGPYEQYFGPGTRLTVT.

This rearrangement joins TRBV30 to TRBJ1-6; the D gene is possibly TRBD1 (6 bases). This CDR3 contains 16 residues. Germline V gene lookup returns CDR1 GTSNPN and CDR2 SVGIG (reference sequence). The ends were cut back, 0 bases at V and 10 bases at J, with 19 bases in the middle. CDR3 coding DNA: TGTGCCTGGAGTGTAGGGGGGGCTCGGACGGGATCACCCCTCCACTTT. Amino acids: CAWSVGGARTGSPLHF. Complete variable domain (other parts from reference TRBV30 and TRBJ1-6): SQTIHQWPATLVQPVGSPLSLECTVEGTSNPNLYWYRQAAGRGLQLLFYSVGIGQISSEVPQNLSASRPQDRQFILSSKKLLLSDSGFYLCAWSVGGARTGSPLHFGNGTRLTVT.

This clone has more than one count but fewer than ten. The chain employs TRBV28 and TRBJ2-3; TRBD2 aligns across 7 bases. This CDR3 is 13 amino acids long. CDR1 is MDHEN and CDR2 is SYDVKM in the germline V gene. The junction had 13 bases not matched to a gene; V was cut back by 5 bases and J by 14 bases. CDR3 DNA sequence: TGTGCCAGCAGTATCAGGAAGACTAGCTACTGGTATTTT. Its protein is CASSIRKTSYWYF.

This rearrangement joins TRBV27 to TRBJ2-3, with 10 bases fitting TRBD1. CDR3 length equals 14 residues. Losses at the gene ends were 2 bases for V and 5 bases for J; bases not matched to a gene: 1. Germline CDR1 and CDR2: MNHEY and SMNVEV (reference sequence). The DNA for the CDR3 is TGTGCCAGCAGTTTAGGACAGGGGGGAGATACGCAGTATTTT. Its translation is CASSLGQGGDTQYF.

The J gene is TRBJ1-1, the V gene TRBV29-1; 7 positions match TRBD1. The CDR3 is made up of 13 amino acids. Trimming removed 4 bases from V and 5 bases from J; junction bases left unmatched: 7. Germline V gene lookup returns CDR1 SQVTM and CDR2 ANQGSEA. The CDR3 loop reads CSVGQGSGTEAFF. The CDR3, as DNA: TGCAGCGTTGGACAGGGATCTGGAACTGAAGCTTTCTTT. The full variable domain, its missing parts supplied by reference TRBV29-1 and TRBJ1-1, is SAVISQKPSRDICQRGTSLTIQCQVDSQVTMMFWYRQQPGQSLTLIATANQGSEATYESGFVIDKFPISRPNLTFSTLTVSNMSPEDSSIYLCSVGQGSGTEAFFGQGTRLTVV.